Listed here is a single TCR beta chain. This clone was seen a handful of times. The target of this receptor is not known. No much larger clonotype is one base removed from it; base qualities were not supplied. These data originate in a study of blood T cell repertoires in COVID-19 (dated by TCRdb to between 2020 and 2021). Turning to the overall study: Collaborator samples came from the United States, Italy and Spain and covered acute and convalescent phases of COVID-19. The prospective study material was composed of cDNA or gDNA derived from T cells, B-cell-depleted T cells, or PBMCs. Subjects who had been exposed to COVID-19, were actively infected with it, or had recovered from it provided the deeply sampled blood TCRbeta repertoires that made up the dataset. The repertoires were made available in a free public database intended to serve as a resource for research on the immune response to SARS-CoV-2. Samples were obtained from the ongoing ImmuneRACE study (first 160 participants) and from 950 to 1,500 subjects provided by 6 global collaborators. A de-identified subject ID, COVID-19 status, age in years and sex were almost always included in the sample metadata. HLA class I and class II types, where available, came from metadata supplied by the sample provider rather than from assay-based typing.

TCRbeta CDR3 regions were amplified from genomic DNA using the immunoSEQ Assay, a bias-controlled multiplex PCR. Per the original workflow: The number of nucleated cells in each sample was estimated by amplification of reference gene primers within the assay. To quantify the absolute abundance of each unique TCRbeta CDR3 rearrangement, sequence reads were collapsed and filtered. For each sample, productive Simpson clonality was calculated as the square root of Simpson's diversity index across productive rearrangements. This is the immuneACCESS table as TCRdb keeps it, with only in-frame sequences that have V and J called. A part of the clones is gone; compared with another copy, unresolved V genes explain less than half, and the rest is unexplained. The V and J calls and clone size are taken from that table; D and trimming were inferred from the DNA. This sample comprises under 300,000 clones, approximately 87% of them detected only once. The ten top clones hold roughly 4.6% of the sample.

The research as a whole found: The quantity of clinical and demographic metadata differed by source and by participant and was supplied without curation.

Another Seattle source contributed samples from volunteer blood donors who had recovered from COVID-19. Each collaborating institution followed its own protocols to collect whole blood in K2EDTA tubes. For TCRbeta analysis, collaborators shipped samples in one of three forms: frozen whole blood, isolated PBMCs, or DNA extracted from either of those sample types. The sequenced sample was peripheral blood. This TCR was sampled from a man between 60 and 70 years old who had recovered from COVID-19.

The CDR3 loop reads CASSIRTGVFQPQHF. The DNA reads as follows: TGTGCCAGTAGTATCCGGACAGGGGTATTTCAGCCCCAGCATTTT. The sequence links TRBV19 to TRBJ1-5, with TRBD1 identical over 9 junction bases. V loses 3 bases at its end and J loses 6 bases; junction bases beyond the gene matches: 6. Counted from cysteine to phenylalanine, this CDR3 has 15 amino acids. Of the read, only the CDR3 DNA is kept; its 45 bases are in frame from base 1. From a lookup of the germline V gene (reference sequence), CDR1 and CDR2 are LNHDA and SQIVND.